Below, 15 T cell receptor beta chains from the same sample are listed, as sequenced in a study of blood T cell repertoires in COVID-19. Repertoires were generated with immunoSEQ multiplex PCR, while TCRdb's copy carries only in-frame clones and drops some. The sample gives about 480,000 clones, about 88% of which show up once; more than 7.5% is in the top ten. The sample was PBMCs or T cells enriched from blood (not recorded which). The source of these receptors is a woman between 55 and 75 years old who had recovered from COVID-19.

The rearrangement joins TRBV2 to TRBJ1-2; D not certain. Germline V gene lookup returns CDR1 SNHLY and CDR2 FYNNEI. CDR3 length: 15 residues. Trimming stripped 6 bases from V and 0 bases from J, with 14 bases between. Here the CDR3 reads CASRRAGDPNYGYTF. The CDR3 DNA reads TGTGCCAGCAGGCGGGCAGGAGATCCTAACTATGGCTACACCTTC.

The V and J genes are TRBV7-9 and TRBJ2-3, with TRBD1 matching 8 bases. This CDR3 comprises 18 residues. After removal of 3 bases from V and 3 bases from J, the junction contained 14 bases not matched to a gene. Germline lookup yields CDR1 SEHNR and CDR2 FQNEAQ (reference sequence). The CDR3 coding sequence is TGTGCCAGCAGCTTCTTTGCCCGGCCAGGGGGCAAGACAGATACGCAGTATTTT. It specifies CASSFFARPGGKTDTQYF.

This clone was counted a few times. The chain links TRBV5-1 to TRBJ1-1; TRBD1 might be the D (6 bases). V was trimmed by 0 bases and J by 4 bases, leaving 16 bases between them. CDR3 size: 16 residues. Per the germline V gene, CDR1 is SGHRS and CDR2 is YFSETQ. The CDR3 protein is CASSLAGAGFGTEAFF. CDR3 nucleotide sequence: TGCGCCAGCAGCTTGGCAGGGGCGGGTTTCGGCACTGAAGCTTTCTTT.

This clone was seen once. The chain links TRBV6-5 to TRBJ2-3; no clear D gene. The CDR3 has 13 residues. Germline CDR1 MNHEY, CDR2 SVGAGI. Trimming removed 6 bases at V and 3 bases at J, with 10 bases between. The CDR3 nucleotides are TGTGCCAGCAGACGGAAGACTACAGATACGCAGTATTTT. Translation: CASRRKTTDTQYF.

In its sample, this clone was seen once. The rearrangement joins TRBV12-3 or TRBV12-4 to TRBJ1-2; D is uncertain. This CDR3 is built from 13 residues. V lost 3 bases to trimming and J lost 4 bases, with 9 bases between them. CDR3 region: CASSFPGLYGYTF. DNA of the CDR3: TGTGCCAGCAGTTTCCCAGGCCTCTATGGCTACACCTTC.

The chain combines TRBV5-1 with TRBJ2-7; possibly TRBD2 for D (7 bases). The CDR3 consists of 15 residues. The germline CDR1 and CDR2 sequences are SGHRS and YFSETQ. Trimming took 4 bases from V and 0 from J, leaving 14 bases between them. DNA for the CDR3: TGCGCCAGCAGCCCTGGGGGGGCCAGCTCCTACGAGCAGTACGTC. Amino acids: CASSPGGASSYEQYV.

The CDR3 protein is CASSQGMAGSQETQYF. The CDR3, as DNA: TGTGCCAGCAGCCAAGGCATGGCGGGGAGCCAAGAGACCCAGTACTTC. The chain employs TRBV7-6 and TRBJ2-5; weak D call: TRBD2 (6 bases). Germline values: CDR1 SGHVS, CDR2 FNYEAQ. Trimming left V 5 bases short and J 1 base short, with 17 bases between. The CDR3 contains 16 residues.

The chain couples TRBV30 to TRBJ1-2, with TRBD1 as a possible D gene (6 bases). Germline values: CDR1 GTSNPN, CDR2 SVGIG (reference sequence). CDR3 length: 14 residues. Trimming shortened V by 4 bases and J by 0 bases, and 12 bases separated the two germline ends. As DNA, the CDR3 is TGTGCCTGGACGGGGGGCAGGGCTAACTATGGCTACACCTTC. Encoded protein: CAWTGGRANYGYTF.

The V and J genes are TRBV15 and TRBJ2-7; 8 bases are shared with TRBD1. This CDR3 contains 15 residues. Germline CDR1 and CDR2: LNHNV and YYDKDF (reference sequence). Germline trimming cut 1 base from V and 5 bases from J; bases unmatched to any gene: 7. The CDR3 bases are TGTGCCACCAGCAGAGGGACAGGGAAGGGGGACGAGCAGTACGTC. Translating it yields CATSRGTGKGDEQYV.

This chain uses TRBV3-1 (or the pseudogene TRBV3-2) with TRBJ2-3; D is unclear. CDR3 length equals 12 residues. CDR1 and CDR2 (germline): LGHDT, YNNKEL (reference sequence). Trimming removed 1 base at V and 7 bases at J, with 6 bases between. The CDR3 sequence is CASSQGHNTQYF. CDR3 nucleotides: TGTGCCAGCAGCCAAGGGCATAATACGCAGTATTTT.

V gene TRBV6-1 combines with J gene TRBJ1-4, with a weak D call TRBD1 (6 bases). The CDR3 consists of 16 residues. With 3 bases removed from V and 0 bases from J, the gap between germline ends came to 11 bases. CDR1 is MNHNS and CDR2 is SASEGT in the germline V gene. CDR3 in amino acids: CASSERGTPTNEKLFF. The DNA of the CDR3 is TGTGCCAGCAGTGAGCGAGGGACACCAACTAATGAAAAACTGTTTTTT.

The V gene is TRBV6-5, the J gene TRBJ1-2; D not certain. Trimming left V 10 bases short and J 0 bases short, with 9 bases between. This CDR3 region has 12 residues. Looked up from germline, CDR1 is MNHEY and CDR2 is SVGAGI. CDR3 sequence reads: CAIQLTNYGYTF. In DNA, the CDR3 is TGTGCCATTCAACTAACTAACTATGGCTACACCTTC.

The chain carries TRBV11-3 and TRBJ1-1, with D possibly being TRBD1 (5 bases). The CDR3 has 15 residues. V lost 6 bases and J 0 bases, leaving 14 bases between the germline ends. CDR1 is SGHNT, CDR2 YENEEA, per germline. The CDR3 DNA reads as TGTGCCAGCAGTTACCGGGAGGGGATGAACACTGAAGCTTTCTTT. Residues: CASSYREGMNTEAFF.

This clone was seen just once. The genes are TRBV29-1 and TRBJ2-7, with D perhaps matching TRBD1 (5 bases). The V and J ends lost 6 bases and 2 bases respectively, with 20 bases between them. CDR3 size: 15 residues. CDR1 and CDR2 from the germline V gene are SQVTM and ANQGSEA. Written as DNA, the CDR3 is TGCAGCGTCCAACCAGACGACAGCCTTCCCTACGAGCAGTACTTC. It translates to CSVQPDDSLPYEQYF.

The V call is TRBV5-4, the J call TRBJ2-4, with D tentatively TRBD1 (5 bases). This CDR3 comprises 14 residues. CDR1 and CDR2 (germline): SGHNT, YYREEE (reference sequence). V lost 4 bases and J 8 bases, leaving 16 bases between the germline ends. The CDR3 spells CASSLRTKPHIQYF. The CDR3 DNA reads as TGTGCCAGCAGCCTAAGGACAAAACCCCACATTCAGTACTTC.